This T cell receptor (beta chain) derives from a study of memory CD4+ T cells and cytomegalovirus serostatus. On the study more broadly: Donors were healthy Belgian adults, about ten CMV seropositive and 20 to 30 seronegative.

The sort gate was single viable CD3+CD4+CD8-CD45RO+ cells for memory CD4+ T cells. After thawing, CD4+ T cells were positively selected. Points on this clone: Its antigen is unidentified.

Per the original methods: Out-of-frame sequences were removed, leaving 2 million to 2.5 million distinct TCRbeta sequences. Data came from immunoSEQ multiplex PCR; TCRdb stores just in-frame clones and leaves some out. V, J and clone size reflect that table, while D and trimming were determined from the DNA. The sample consists of about 54,000 clones, around 78% of them appearing once. The V gene's germline CDR1 is MDHEN and CDR2 SYDVKM. The CDR3 has 15 amino acids. Unmatched junction bases numbered 9, after V lost 6 bases and J lost 3 bases. General study points: About 40% of the roughly 150 known CMV-associated TCRbeta sequences appeared in CD4+ memory.

The chain joins TRBV28 to TRBJ2-7; 9 bases are a match to TRBD2. The sequence derives from an adult in good health and CMV-seronegative. The sample taken for sequencing was memory CD4+ T cells from blood. CDR3 protein: CASRIRGGVYYEQYF. CDR3 DNA sequence: TGTGCCAGCAGGATTCGCGGGGGGGTTTACTACGAGCAGTACTTC.